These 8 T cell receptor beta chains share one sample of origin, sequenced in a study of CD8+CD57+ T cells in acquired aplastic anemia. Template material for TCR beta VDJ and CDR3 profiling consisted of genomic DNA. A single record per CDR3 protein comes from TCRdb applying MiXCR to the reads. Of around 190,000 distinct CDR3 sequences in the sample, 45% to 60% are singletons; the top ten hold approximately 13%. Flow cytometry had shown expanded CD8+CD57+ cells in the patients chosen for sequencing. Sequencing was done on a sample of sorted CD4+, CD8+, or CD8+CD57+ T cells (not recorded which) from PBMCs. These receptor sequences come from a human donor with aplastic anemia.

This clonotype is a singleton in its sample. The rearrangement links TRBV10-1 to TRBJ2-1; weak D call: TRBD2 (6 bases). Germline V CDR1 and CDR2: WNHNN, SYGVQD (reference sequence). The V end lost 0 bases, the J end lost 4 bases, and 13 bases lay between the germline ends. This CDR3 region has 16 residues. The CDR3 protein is CASSESGGNPYNEQFF. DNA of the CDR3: TGCGCCAGCAGTGAGTCTGGGGGGAACCCTTACAATGAGCAGTTCTTC.

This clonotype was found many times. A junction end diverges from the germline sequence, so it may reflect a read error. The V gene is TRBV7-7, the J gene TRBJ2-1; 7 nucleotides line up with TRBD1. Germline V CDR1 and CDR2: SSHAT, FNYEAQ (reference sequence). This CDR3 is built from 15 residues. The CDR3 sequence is CASSLGGGPYDEQFF. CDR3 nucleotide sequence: TGTGCCAGCAGCTTAGGAGGGGGCCCCTACGATGAGCAGTTCTTC.

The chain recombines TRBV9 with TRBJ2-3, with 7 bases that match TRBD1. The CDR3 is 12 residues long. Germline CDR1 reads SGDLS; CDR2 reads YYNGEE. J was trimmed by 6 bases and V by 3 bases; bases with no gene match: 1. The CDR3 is CASSAGGDTQYF. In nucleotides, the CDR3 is TGTGCCAGCAGCGCAGGGGGTGATACGCAGTATTTT.

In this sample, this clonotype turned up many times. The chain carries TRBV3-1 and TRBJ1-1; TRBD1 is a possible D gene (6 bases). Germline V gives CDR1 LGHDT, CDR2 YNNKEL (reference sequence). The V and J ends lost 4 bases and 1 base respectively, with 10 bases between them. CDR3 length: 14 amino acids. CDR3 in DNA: TGTGCCAGCAGCCCCGGACAGAAGAACACTGAAGCTTTCTTT. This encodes CASSPGQKNTEAFF.

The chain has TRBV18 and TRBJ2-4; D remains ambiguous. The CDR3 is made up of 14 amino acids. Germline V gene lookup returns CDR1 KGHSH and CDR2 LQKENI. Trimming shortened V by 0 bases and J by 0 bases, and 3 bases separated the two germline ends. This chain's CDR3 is CASSPPLAKNIQYF. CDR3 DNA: TGTGCCAGCTCACCACCCCTAGCCAAAAACATTCAGTACTTC. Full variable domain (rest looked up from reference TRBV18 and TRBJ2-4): NAGVMQNPRHLVRRRGQEARLRCSPMKGHSHVYWYRQLPEEGLKFMVYLQKENIIDESGMPKERFSAEFPKEGPSILRIQQVVRGDSAAYFCASSPPLAKNIQYFGAGTRLSVL.

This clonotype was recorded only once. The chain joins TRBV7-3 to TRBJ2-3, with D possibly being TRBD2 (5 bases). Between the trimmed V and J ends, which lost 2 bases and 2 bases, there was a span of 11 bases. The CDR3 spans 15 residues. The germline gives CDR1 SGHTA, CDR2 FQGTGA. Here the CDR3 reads CASSLLSDYTDTQYF. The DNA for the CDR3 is TGTGCCAGCAGCTTATTGTCCGACTACACAGATACGCAGTATTTT.

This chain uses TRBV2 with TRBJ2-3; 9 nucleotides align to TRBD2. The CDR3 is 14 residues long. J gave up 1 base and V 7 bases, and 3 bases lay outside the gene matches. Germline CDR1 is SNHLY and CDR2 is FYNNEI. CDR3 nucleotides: TGTGCCAGCATTAGCGGGGGTCGCACAGATACGCAGTATTTT. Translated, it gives CASISGGRTDTQYF. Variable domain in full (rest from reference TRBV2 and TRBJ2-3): EPEVTQTPSHQVTQMGQEVILRCVPISNHLYFYWYRQILGQKVEFLVSFYNNEISEKSEIFDDQFSVERPDGSNFTLKIRSTKLEDSAMYFCASISGGRTDTQYFGPGTRLTVL.

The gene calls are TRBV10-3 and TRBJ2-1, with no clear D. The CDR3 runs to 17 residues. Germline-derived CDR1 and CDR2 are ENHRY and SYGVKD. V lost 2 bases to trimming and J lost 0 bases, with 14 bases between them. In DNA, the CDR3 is TGTGCCATCAGTGAGAAAGGTTGGAGAAGCTCCTACAATGAGCAGTTCTTC. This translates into CAISEKGWRSSYNEQFF.